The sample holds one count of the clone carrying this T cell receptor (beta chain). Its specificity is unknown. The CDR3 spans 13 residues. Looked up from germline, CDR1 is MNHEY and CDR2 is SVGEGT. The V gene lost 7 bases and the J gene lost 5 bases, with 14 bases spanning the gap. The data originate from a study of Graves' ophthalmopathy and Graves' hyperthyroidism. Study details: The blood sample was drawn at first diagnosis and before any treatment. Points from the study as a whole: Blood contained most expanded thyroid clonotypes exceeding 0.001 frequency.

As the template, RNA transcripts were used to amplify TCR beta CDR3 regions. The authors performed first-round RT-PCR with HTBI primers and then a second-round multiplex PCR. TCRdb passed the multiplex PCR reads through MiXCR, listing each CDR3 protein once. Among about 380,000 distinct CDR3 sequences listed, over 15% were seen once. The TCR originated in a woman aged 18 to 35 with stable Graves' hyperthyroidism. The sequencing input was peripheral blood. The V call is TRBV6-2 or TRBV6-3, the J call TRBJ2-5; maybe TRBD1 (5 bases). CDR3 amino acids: CASNRRQRETQYF. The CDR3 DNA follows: TGTGCCAGCAATAGGAGACAGAGGGAGACCCAGTACTTC.